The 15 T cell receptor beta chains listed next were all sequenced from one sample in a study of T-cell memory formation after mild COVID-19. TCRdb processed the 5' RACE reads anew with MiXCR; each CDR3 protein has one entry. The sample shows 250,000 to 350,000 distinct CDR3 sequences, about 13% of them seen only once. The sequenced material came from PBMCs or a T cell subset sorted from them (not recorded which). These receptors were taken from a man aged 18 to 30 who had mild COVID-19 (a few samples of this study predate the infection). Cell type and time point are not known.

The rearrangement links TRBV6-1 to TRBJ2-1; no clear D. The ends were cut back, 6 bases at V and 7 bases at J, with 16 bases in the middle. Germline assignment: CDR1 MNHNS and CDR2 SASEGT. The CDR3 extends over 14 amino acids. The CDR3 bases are TGTGCCAGCAGGGGCTCGCTTAGTGGGAATGAGCAGTTCTTC. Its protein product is CASRGSLSGNEQFF.

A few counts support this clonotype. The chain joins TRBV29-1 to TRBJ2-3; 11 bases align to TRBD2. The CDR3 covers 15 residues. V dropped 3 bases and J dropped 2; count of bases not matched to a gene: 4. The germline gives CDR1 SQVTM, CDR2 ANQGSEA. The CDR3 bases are TGCAGCGTTGACGGGACTAGCGGATACACAGATACGCAGTATTTT. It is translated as CSVDGTSGYTDTQYF.

The CDR3: CASRQRGGRLGYTF. As DNA, the CDR3 is TGTGCCAGTAGACAAAGGGGAGGAAGGCTTGGCTACACCTTC. V is TRBV19 and J is TRBJ1-2, with D possibly being TRBD1 (5 bases). This CDR3 contains 14 residues. From germline, CDR1 is LNHDA and CDR2 SQIVND (reference sequence). The germline V and J ends were trimmed by 6 bases and 7 bases, with 18 bases remaining between them.

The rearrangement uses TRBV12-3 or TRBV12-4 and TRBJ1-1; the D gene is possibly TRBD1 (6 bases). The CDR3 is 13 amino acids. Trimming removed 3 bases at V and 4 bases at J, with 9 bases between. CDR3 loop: CASSFIGGTEAFF. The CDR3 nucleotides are TGTGCCAGCAGTTTTATAGGGGGCACTGAAGCTTTCTTT.

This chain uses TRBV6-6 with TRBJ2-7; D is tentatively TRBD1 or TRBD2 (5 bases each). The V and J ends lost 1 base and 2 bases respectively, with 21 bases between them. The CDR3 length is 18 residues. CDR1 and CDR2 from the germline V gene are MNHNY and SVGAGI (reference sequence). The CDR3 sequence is CASSYFNPGRSSPYEQYF. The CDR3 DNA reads TGTGCCAGCAGTTACTTTAATCCGGGACGGTCATCCCCCTACGAGCAGTACTTC.

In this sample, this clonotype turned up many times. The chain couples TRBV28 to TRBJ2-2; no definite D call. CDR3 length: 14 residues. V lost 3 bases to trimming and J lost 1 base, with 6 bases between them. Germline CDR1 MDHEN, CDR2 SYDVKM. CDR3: CASSLARNTGELFF. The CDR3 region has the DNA TGTGCCAGCAGTTTGGCTAGGAACACCGGGGAGCTGTTTTTT.

This CDR3 is CASSYSTRTDTQYF. In DNA, the CDR3 is TGTGCCAGCAGTTACTCTACGAGGACAGATACGCAGTATTTT. The chain uses TRBV6-5 and TRBJ2-3; unclear D gene. Germline V gene sequence: CDR1 MNHEY, CDR2 SVGAGI. V lost 0 bases and J 3 bases, leaving 7 bases between the germline ends. The CDR3 contains 14 residues.

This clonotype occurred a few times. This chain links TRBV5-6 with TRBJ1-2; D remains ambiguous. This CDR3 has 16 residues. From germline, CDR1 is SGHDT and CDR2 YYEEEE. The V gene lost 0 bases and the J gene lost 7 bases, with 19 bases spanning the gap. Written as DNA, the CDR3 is TGTGCCAGCAGCTTGGCCGCAGCAGAGAGAAAGGGTGGCTACACCTTC. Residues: CASSLAAAERKGGYTF.

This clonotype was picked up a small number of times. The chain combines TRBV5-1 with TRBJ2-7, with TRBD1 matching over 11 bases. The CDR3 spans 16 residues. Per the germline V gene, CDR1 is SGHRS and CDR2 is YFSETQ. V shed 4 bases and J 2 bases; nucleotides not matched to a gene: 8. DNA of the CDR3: TGCGCCAGCAGCCAGGATCCGGGACAGGGGGCCTACGAGCAGTACTTC. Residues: CASSQDPGQGAYEQYF.

CDR3 DNA sequence: TGTGCCAGCAGTACCACAGGGGGCGCTAATTGGGTGGGATCACCCCTCCACTTT. Amino acids: CASSTTGGANWVGSPLHF. This sequence joins TRBV12-3 or TRBV12-4 and TRBJ1-6; 9 nucleotides match TRBD1. V was pared by 5 bases and J by 10 bases, with 18 bases of the junction left unmatched. This CDR3 contains 18 residues.

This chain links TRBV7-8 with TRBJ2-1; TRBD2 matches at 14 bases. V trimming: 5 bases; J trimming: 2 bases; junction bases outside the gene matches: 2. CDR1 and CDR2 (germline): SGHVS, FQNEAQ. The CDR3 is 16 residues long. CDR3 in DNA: TGTGCCAGCAGCGGGACTAGCGGGGGAACCTACAATGAGCAGTTCTTC. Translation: CASSGTSGGTYNEQFF.

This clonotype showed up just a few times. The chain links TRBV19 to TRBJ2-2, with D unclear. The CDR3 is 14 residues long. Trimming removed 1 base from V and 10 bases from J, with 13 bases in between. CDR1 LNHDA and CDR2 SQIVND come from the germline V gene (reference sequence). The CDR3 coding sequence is TGTGCCAGTAGTATAGCGCTCTCCGCTTCGGAGCTGTTTTTT. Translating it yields CASSIALSASELFF.

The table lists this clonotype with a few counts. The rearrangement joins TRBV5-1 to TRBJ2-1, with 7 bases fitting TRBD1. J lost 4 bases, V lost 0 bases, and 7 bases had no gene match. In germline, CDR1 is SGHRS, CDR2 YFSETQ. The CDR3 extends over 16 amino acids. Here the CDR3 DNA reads TGCGCCAGCAGCTTGGGTGACAGGGTTGGTTACAATGAGCAGTTCTTC. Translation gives CASSLGDRVGYNEQFF.

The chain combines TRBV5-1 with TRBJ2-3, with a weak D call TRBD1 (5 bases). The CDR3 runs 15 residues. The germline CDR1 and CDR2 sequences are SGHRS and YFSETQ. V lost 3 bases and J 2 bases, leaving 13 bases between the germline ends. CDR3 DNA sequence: TGCGCCAGCAGCTACCAAGACAGTCACACAGATACGCAGTATTTT. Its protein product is CASSYQDSHTDTQYF.

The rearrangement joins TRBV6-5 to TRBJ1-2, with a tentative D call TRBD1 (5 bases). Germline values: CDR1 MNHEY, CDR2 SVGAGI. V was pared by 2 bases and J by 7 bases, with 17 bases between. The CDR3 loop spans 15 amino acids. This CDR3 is CASSYSPQGVGGYTF. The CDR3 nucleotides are TGTGCCAGCAGTTACAGTCCCCAGGGAGTAGGTGGCTACACCTTC.